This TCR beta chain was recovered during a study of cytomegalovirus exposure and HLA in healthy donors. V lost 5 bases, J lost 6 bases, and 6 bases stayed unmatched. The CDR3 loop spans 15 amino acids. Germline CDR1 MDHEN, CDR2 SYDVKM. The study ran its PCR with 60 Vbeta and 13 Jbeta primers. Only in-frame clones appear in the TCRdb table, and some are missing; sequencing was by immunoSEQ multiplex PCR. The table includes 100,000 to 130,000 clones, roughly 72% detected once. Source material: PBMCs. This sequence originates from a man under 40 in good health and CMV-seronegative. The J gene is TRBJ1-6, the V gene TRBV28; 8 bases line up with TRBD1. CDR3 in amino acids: CASSPQGAGNSPLHF. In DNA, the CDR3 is TGTGCCAGCAGTCCGCAGGGGGCAGGTAATTCACCCCTCCACTTT.